These 21 T cell receptor beta chains share one sample of origin, sequenced in a study of blood T cells in healthy people across ages (dated by TCRdb to 2014 to 2015). Library method: 5' RACE. Sequenced using an Illumina HiSeq 2500. A second roughly 7 to 11 cycle PCR used a sample-barcoded 5' primer and a J-beta primer mix. The public reads were quality trimmed at Q25 with fastp and then assembled into clones with MiXCR by TCRdb, keeping productive beta chains. Identical CDR3 proteins give one entry, which carries the most common genes and DNA. The sample yields 540,000 or so distinct CDR3 sequences; less than 60% were counted once. Together, the top ten hold about 26% of the sample. The sequencing sample was made of blood. The receptors come from a man at least 80 years old in good health.

This rearrangement joins TRBV5-1 to TRBJ2-5, with 10 bases matching TRBD2. TRBJ2-7 explains the end of the DNA better; the J call may be wrong. The CDR3 is made up of 16 amino acids. Germline V CDR1 and CDR2: SGHRS, YFSETQ. The CDR3: CASSLAGIAGGYEQYF. The CDR3 region has the DNA TGCGCCAGCAGCTTGGCCGGGATAGCGGGAGGATACGAGCAGTACTTC.

In this sample, this clonotype turned up many times. The chain employs TRBV6-5 and TRBJ2-7; possible D gene TRBD2, 7 bases. Germline V gene sequence: CDR1 MNHEY, CDR2 SVGAGI. The CDR3 length is 15 residues. The V end lost 6 bases, the J end lost 3 bases, and 18 bases lay between the germline ends. CDR3 bases: TGTGCCAGCAGCTTGGGGAGGGGGGCGGACTACGAGCAGTACTTC. Protein product: CASSLGRGADYEQYF.

This clonotype was detected only a few times. The CDR3 DNA reads TGTGCCAGCAGCTCGACCGGGACTACCAGAGAGACCCAGTACTTC. Translation gives CASSSTGTTRETQYF. The chain carries TRBV7-2 and TRBJ2-5; 7 nucleotides align to TRBD2. Germline V CDR1 and CDR2: SGHTA, FQGNSA. The CDR3 loop spans 15 amino acids. With 4 bases clipped from V and 4 bases from J, the junction kept 9 bases outside the gene matches.

This clonotype has only a few counts. The V call is TRBV11-2, the J call TRBJ2-3, with 9 positions matching TRBD2. CDR3 length: 17 residues. CDR1 SGHAT and CDR2 FQNNGV come from the germline V gene. The V segment lost 2 bases and the J segment 6 bases; nucleotides outside the gene matches: 12. The CDR3 is CASSLRGGSGRRDTQYF. The CDR3 region has the DNA TGTGCCAGCAGCTTAAGGGGAGGTAGCGGGAGACGGGATACGCAGTATTTT. Filled out from reference TRBV11-2 and TRBJ2-3, the complete variable domain reads EAGVAQSPRYKIIEKRQSVAFWCNPISGHATLYWYQQILGQGPKLLIQFQNNGVVDDSQLPKDRFSAERLKGVDSTLKIQPAKLEDSAVYLCASSLRGGSGRRDTQYFGPGTRLTVL.

This chain connects TRBV27 to TRBJ2-5; maybe TRBD1 (6 bases). The J call may be incorrect, as the DNA end agrees better with TRBJ2-7. Germline CDR1 and CDR2: MNHEY and SMNVEV (reference sequence). The CDR3 spans 14 residues. The CDR3 region has the DNA TGTGCCAGCAGTCCTCGACAGGCTACCTACGAGCAGTACTTC. It is translated as CASSPRQATYEQYF.

Only a few counts were recorded for this clonotype. This chain joins TRBV7-2 and TRBJ2-7, with unresolved D. The CDR3 is made up of 14 amino acids. The germline V gene has CDR1 SGHTA and CDR2 FQGNSA. V was clipped by 5 bases and J by 0 bases, with 11 bases between them. CDR3 coding DNA: TGTGCCAGCAGCCCATGGAGTCTCTCCTACGAGCAGTACTTC. As protein: CASSPWSLSYEQYF.

The chain combines TRBV3-1 with TRBJ2-1; 9 nucleotides match TRBD1. Germline values: CDR1 LGHDT, CDR2 YNNKEL (reference sequence). J was trimmed by 2 bases and V by 9 bases; bases with no gene match: 14. This CDR3 has 17 residues. The CDR3 loop is CASWGTGRNNAYNEQFF. CDR3 DNA sequence: TGTGCCAGTTGGGGGACAGGGCGAAATAATGCCTACAATGAGCAGTTCTTC.

CDR3 amino acids: CASSQNSGGEQYF. CDR3 sequence (DNA): TGCGCCAGCAGCCAGAACAGTGGCGGTGAGCAGTACTTC. The chain links TRBV4-3 to TRBJ2-5; unclear D gene. Germline CDR1 LGHNA, CDR2 YSLEER. Trimming took 3 bases from V and 11 from J, leaving 16 bases between them. The CDR3 extends over 13 amino acids.

This clonotype was seen a few times. This chain connects TRBV7-3 to TRBJ2-1; TRBD2 matches 8 bases. CDR3 length equals 17 residues. The V gene end was trimmed by 5 bases and the J gene end by 0 bases; junction bases not matched to a gene: 9. Germline V gene lookup returns CDR1 SGHTA and CDR2 FQGTGA. The CDR3 DNA is TGTGCCAGCAGCCCGACAGCGGGGGACCCCTCCTACAATGAGCAGTTCTTC. Protein product: CASSPTAGDPSYNEQFF.

The chain recombines TRBV5-5 with TRBJ2-3; 14 bases map to TRBD2. With V trimmed by 4 bases and J by 2 bases, 9 bases remained unmatched. This CDR3 spans 18 amino acids. Germline CDR1 is SGHKS and CDR2 is YYEKEE (reference sequence). The CDR3 sequence: CASSHPGLAGALTDTQYF. The CDR3, as DNA: TGTGCCAGCAGCCATCCGGGACTAGCGGGGGCCCTCACAGATACGCAGTATTTT.

J is TRBJ1-2 and V is TRBV6-2 or TRBV6-3, with a weak D call TRBD1 (6 bases). Trimming stripped 4 bases from V and 0 bases from J, with 12 bases between. The CDR3 covers 15 residues. Per the germline V gene, CDR1 is MNHEY and CDR2 is SVGEGT. CDR3 sequence (DNA): TGTGCCAGCAGTTCGCGGGACAAAACTAACTATGGCTACACCTTC. Translated: CASSSRDKTNYGYTF.

This chain connects TRBV7-2 to TRBJ1-2; the match to TRBD1 covers 9 bases. The CDR3 runs to 15 residues. The V gene's germline CDR1 is SGHTA and CDR2 FQGNSA. The junction had 10 bases not matched to a gene; V was cut back by 3 bases and J by 8 bases. The CDR3 spells CASSFGTGTVNGYTF. CDR3 sequence (DNA): TGTGCCAGCAGCTTCGGGACAGGGACGGTGAACGGCTACACCTTC.

A note on this clonotype: A much larger clone lies one base from this, so it may be a read error. The chain couples TRBV9 to TRBJ2-7; the D is unclear. Germline CDR1 reads SGDLS; CDR2 reads YYNGEE. Trimming removed 3 bases from V and 6 bases from J, with 13 bases in between. The CDR3 spans 13 residues. CDR3 sequence reads: CASSGGLNSEQYF. For the CDR3, the DNA is TGTGCCAGCAGCGGAGGCTTGAATAGCGAGCAGTACTTC.

There are a few counts of this clonotype. The V gene is TRBV20-1, the J gene TRBJ1-5; a weak D match, TRBD1 (6 bases). V lost 1 base, J lost 7 bases, and 17 bases lay in between. The CDR3 covers 15 residues. The V gene's germline CDR1 is DFQATT and CDR2 SNEGSKA (reference sequence). This CDR3 reads CSARGAGDRWQPQHF. The CDR3 nucleotides read TGCAGTGCTAGAGGGGCAGGGGATCGGTGGCAGCCCCAGCATTTT.

The V gene is TRBV29-1, the J gene TRBJ2-5; 12 bases align to TRBD1. This CDR3 comprises 15 residues. V lost 1 base, J lost 4 bases, and 4 bases stayed unmatched. The germline V gene encodes CDR1 SQVTM and CDR2 ANQGSEA. CDR3 in amino acids: CSVEGDRGRGETQYF. The CDR3 DNA sequence: TGCAGCGTTGAAGGGGACAGGGGGCGCGGAGAGACCCAGTACTTC.

The genes are TRBV20-1 and TRBJ1-6, with 7 bases that match TRBD1. Germline loops: CDR1 DFQATT, CDR2 SNEGSKA (reference sequence). Trimming took 2 bases from V and 7 from J; bases not matched to a gene: 8. This CDR3 spans 15 amino acids. This CDR3 reads CSARSPGTANSPLHF. DNA of the CDR3: TGCAGTGCTAGATCTCCCGGGACAGCAAATTCACCCCTCCACTTT.

The rearrangement joins TRBV20-1 to TRBJ2-2; TRBD2 matches at 8 bases. V gave up 3 bases and J gave up 1 base; unmatched junction bases: 7. The CDR3 spans 16 residues. Germline assignment: CDR1 DFQATT and CDR2 SNEGSKA (reference sequence). The CDR3 DNA follows: TGCAGTGCTAGCGGGGGGGCCTTTCTGAACACCGGGGAGCTGTTTTTT. It codes for CSASGGAFLNTGELFF.

The chain recombines TRBV4-3 with TRBJ2-1, with 8 bases that match TRBD1. Germline-derived CDR1 and CDR2 are LGHNA and YSLEER. V was pared by 4 bases and J by 3 bases, with 8 bases of the junction left unmatched. The CDR3 runs to 16 residues. CDR3 in DNA: TGCGCCAGCAGCCCAACTGACAGGGGCGTCTACAATGAGCAGTTCTTC. It is translated as CASSPTDRGVYNEQFF.

The genes are TRBV7-2 and TRBJ2-5; 9 nucleotides line up with TRBD1. Germline V gene lookup returns CDR1 SGHTA and CDR2 FQGNSA. V was pared by 5 bases and J by 11 bases, with 18 bases of the junction left unmatched. The CDR3 sequence is 16 residues long. The CDR3 sequence: CASSLRPGQGQNEQYF. CDR3 nucleotides: TGTGCCAGCAGCCTGAGACCGGGACAGGGCCAAAATGAGCAGTACTTC.

This chain links TRBV7-9 with TRBJ2-1, with 8 bases identical to TRBD2. CDR1 and CDR2 (germline): SEHNR, FQNEAQ (reference sequence). The CDR3 consists of 16 residues. The V and J ends lost 4 bases and 5 bases, in that order; junction bases with no gene match: 10. CDR3 sequence: CASSSPLAGGHNEQFF. CDR3 in DNA: TGTGCCAGCAGCTCACCTCTAGCGGGCGGCCACAATGAGCAGTTCTTC.

In its sample, this clonotype was seen a few times. Just one base apart from a much larger clone, this may be a read error. The rearrangement uses TRBV6-6 and TRBJ2-4; D is possibly TRBD1 (6 bases). The J call may be incorrect, as the DNA end agrees better with TRBJ2-7. Germline V gives CDR1 MNHNY, CDR2 SVGAGI (reference sequence). The CDR3 runs to 14 residues. CDR3 residues: CASTVQGLIHEQYF. CDR3 nucleotides: TGTGCCAGCACCGTACAGGGTCTAATCCACGAGCAGTACTTC.